A selection of T cell receptor beta chains follows, all from one sample in a study of radiotherapy plus CTLA-4 blockade in lung cancer. The data were produced by immunoSEQ multiplex PCR, yet TCRdb's version contains in-frame clones alone and is incomplete. Of 49,000 or so clones in the sample, less than 85% were seen once. Material: peripheral blood, obtained from a patient treated with radiotherapy plus ipilimumab. These receptors all stem from a human donor with non-small cell lung cancer who had stable disease on radiotherapy plus ipilimumab. The CDR3 runs from the conserved cysteine through the conserved F or W. A D gene is named only where the DNA matches it firmly. The size entry is marked missing in some rows and otherwise reads once, few, many or a size class.

J: TRBJ1-5; V: TRBV5-1; size: once; D: TRBD1; DNA: TGCGCCAGCAGCTTGTGGGGGACAGGGGAATTCAATCAGCCCCAGCATTTT; CDR3: CASSLWGTGEFNQPQHF
J: TRBJ2-5; V: TRBV11-2; size: -; D: -; DNA: TGTGCCAGCAGCTTAGATCTGGCGGGCAGAGGGACCCAGTACTTC; CDR3: CASSLDLAGRGTQYF
J: TRBJ1-1; V: TRBV19; size: once; D: TRBD1; DNA: TGTGCCAGTAGTACCTGGACAGGGAACACTGAAGCTTTCTTT; CDR3: CASSTWTGNTEAFF
J: TRBJ1-1; V: TRBV29-1; size: -; D: -; DNA: TGCAGCGTTTACAGGGCTGAAGCTTTCTTT; CDR3: CSVYRAEAFF
J: TRBJ1-1; V: TRBV27; size: -; D: TRBD1; DNA: TGTGCCAGCAGCCACAGGGGATCACTTGAAGCTTTCTTT; CDR3: CASSHRGSLEAFF
J: TRBJ2-5; V: TRBV7-9; size: -; D: -; DNA: TGTGCCAGCAGCCCCAGACAGCTCCAAGAGACCCAGTACTTC; CDR3: CASSPRQLQETQYF
J: TRBJ1-2; V: TRBV28; size: -; D: -; DNA: TGTGCCAGCACCCTGAGGAACAGGAATGGCTACACCTTC; CDR3: CASTLRNRNGYTF
J: TRBJ1-2; V: TRBV18; size: -; D: -; DNA: TGTGCCAGCTCACCCGACTCCAACTATGGCTACACCTTC; CDR3: CASSPDSNYGYTF
J: TRBJ1-2; V: TRBV7-9; size: -; D: TRBD1; DNA: TGTGCCAGCAGCGAACAGGGGGCTGATGGCTACACCTTC; CDR3: CASSEQGADGYTF
J: TRBJ1-2; V: TRBV19; size: -; D: -; DNA: TGTGCCAGTAGTATAGACCGGGGTCGGTATGGCTACACCTTC; CDR3: CASSIDRGRYGYTF
J: TRBJ1-2; V: TRBV7-9; size: -; D: TRBD1; DNA: TGTGCCAGCAGCTTGGGGACAGGGGGCCGGGGGGAGTATGGCTACACCTTC; CDR3: CASSLGTGGRGEYGYTF
J: TRBJ2-7; V: TRBV11-2; size: -; D: -; DNA: TGTGCCAGCAGACCCGTGGGGGTAGGCTCCTACGAGCAGTACTTC; CDR3: CASRPVGVGSYEQYF
J: TRBJ1-3; V: TRBV9; size: -; D: TRBD1; DNA: TGTGCCAGCAGCGTCGGACAGGGCTTGGCTGGAAACACCATATATTTT; CDR3: CASSVGQGLAGNTIYF
J: TRBJ1-2; V: TRBV7-2; size: -; D: TRBD1; DNA: TGTGCCAGCAGCAACCTCGACAGGGGGCGCGACTATGGCTACACCTTC; CDR3: CASSNLDRGRDYGYTF
J: TRBJ2-7; V: TRBV11-2; size: -; D: TRBD1; DNA: TGTGCCAGCAGCTACCCGGGACAGGGGGTCTACGAGCAGTACTTC; CDR3: CASSYPGQGVYEQYF
J: TRBJ1-5; V: TRBV2; size: -; D: TRBD1; DNA: TGTGCCAGCAAGCTCGGGACAGGGGGCTATAGCAATCAGCCCCAGCATTTT; CDR3: CASKLGTGGYSNQPQHF
J: TRBJ1-2; V: TRBV5-4; size: -; D: -; DNA: TGTGCCAGCGGAACCACGGGTCAGATTAACTATGGCTACACCTTC; CDR3: CASGTTGQINYGYTF
J: TRBJ1-2; V: TRBV7-2; size: -; D: TRBD1; DNA: TGTGCCAGCAGCTTAAAACGGGGACAGGGAGGAGGGTATGGCTACACCTTC; CDR3: CASSLKRGQGGGYGYTF
J: TRBJ2-7; V: TRBV11-3; size: -; D: -; DNA: TGTGCCAGCAGCTCCTCGACTGGACGAGGCGAGCAGTACTTC; CDR3: CASSSSTGRGEQYF
J: TRBJ1-3; V: TRBV5-5; size: -; D: TRBD1; DNA: TGTGCCAGCTGGGACAGGCGAACCACCATATATTTT; CDR3: CASWDRRTTIYF
J: TRBJ1-2; V: TRBV19; size: -; D: TRBD1; DNA: TGTGCCAGTTTGGGACAGGGCCATGGCTACACCTTC; CDR3: CASLGQGHGYTF
J: TRBJ1-5; V: TRBV27; size: few; D: -; DNA: TGTGCCAGCAGTCGGGTGTATAGCAATCAGCCCCAGCATTTT; CDR3: CASSRVYSNQPQHF
J: TRBJ2-5; V: TRBV5-1; size: -; D: -; DNA: TGCGCCAGCAGCTTGGGGGCTAGTCTAGGGAACCAAGAGACCCAGTACTTC; CDR3: CASSLGASLGNQETQYF
J: TRBJ1-1; V: TRBV2; size: -; D: TRBD1; DNA: TGTGCCGGTAAGGGGGACAGCGTCACTGAAGCTTTCTTT; CDR3: CAGKGDSVTEAFF
J: TRBJ2-5; V: TRBV10-3; size: -; D: TRBD2; DNA: TGTGCCATCAGTGACCCCGGGACTAGCGGGGGGGCACGGCCCCCTAACCAAGAGACCCAGTACTTC; CDR3: CAISDPGTSGGARPPNQETQYF
J: TRBJ2-3; V: TRBV5-1; size: -; D: TRBD2; DNA: TGCGCCAGCAGCGATCGACTAGCGGGAGTTACAGATACGCAGTATTTT; CDR3: CASSDRLAGVTDTQYF
J: TRBJ2-7; V: TRBV5-1; size: -; D: -; DNA: TGCGCCAGCAGCTTGGATTCGACAGGCTACGAGCAGTACTTC; CDR3: CASSLDSTGYEQYF
J: TRBJ2-3; V: TRBV25-1; size: -; D: TRBD1; DNA: TGTGCCAGCCGCGATCGGACAGGGGGCACAGATACGCAGTATTTT; CDR3: CASRDRTGGTDTQYF
J: TRBJ1-1; V: TRBV9; size: -; D: -; DNA: TGTGCCAGCAGCGTAGCTAACCAAGTGAACACTGAAGCTTTCTTT; CDR3: CASSVANQVNTEAFF
J: TRBJ1-4; V: TRBV13; size: medium-sized; D: -; DNA: TGTGCCAGCAGCTCCGAGTCCGATGAAAAACTGTTTTTT; CDR3: CASSSESDEKLFF
J: TRBJ2-1; V: TRBV19; size: -; D: TRBD2; DNA: TGTGCCAGTAGTATCGGGGGGGCTTACAATGAGCAGTTCTTC; CDR3: CASSIGGAYNEQFF
J: TRBJ1-1; V: TRBV2; size: -; D: -; DNA: TGTGCCAGCACATCGGACTTGAACACTGAAGCTTTCTTT; CDR3: CASTSDLNTEAFF